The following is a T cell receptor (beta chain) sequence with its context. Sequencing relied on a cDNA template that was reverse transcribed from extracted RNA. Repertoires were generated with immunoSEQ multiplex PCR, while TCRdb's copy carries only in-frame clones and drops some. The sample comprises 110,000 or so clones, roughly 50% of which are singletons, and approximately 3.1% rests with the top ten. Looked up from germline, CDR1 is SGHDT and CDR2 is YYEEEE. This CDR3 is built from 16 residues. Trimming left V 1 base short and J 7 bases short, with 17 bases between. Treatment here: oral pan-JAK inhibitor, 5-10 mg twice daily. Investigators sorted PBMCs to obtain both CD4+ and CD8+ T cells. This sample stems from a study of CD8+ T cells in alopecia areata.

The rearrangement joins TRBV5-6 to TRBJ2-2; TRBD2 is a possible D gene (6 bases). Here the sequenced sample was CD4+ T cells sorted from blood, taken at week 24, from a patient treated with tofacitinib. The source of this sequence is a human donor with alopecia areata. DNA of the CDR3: TGTGCCAGCAGCTTGCCTAGAGGGCGGGGAAACGGGGAGCTGTTTTTT. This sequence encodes CASSLPRGRGNGELFF.